The rows below give T cell receptor beta chains drawn from one sample of a study of blood T cell repertoires in COVID-19. Libraries were prepared by immunoSEQ multiplex PCR; TCRdb keeps only in-frame clonotypes and omits some of them. The sample yields about 260,000 clones, about 90% seen once. Sequencing input: peripheral blood. The receptors originated from a woman between 50 and 59 years old who had recovered from COVID-19. CDR3s include the opening cysteine and the closing phenylalanine or tryptophan. Each record gives: CDR3 DNA, CDR3 protein, V gene, D gene, clone size, CDR3 length, J gene. D genes are given only for firm matches. Clone size is not always given. Where it is, it says once, few, many or a class for expanded clones.

TGTGCCAGCAGTCTCGGGACAGTCTACGAGCAGTACTTC	CASSLGTVYEQYF	TRBV28	TRBD1	-	13	TRBJ2-7
TGTGCCAGCAGGACCTCGAGCGGGGGTTTCACAGATACGCAGTATTTT	CASRTSSGGFTDTQYF	TRBV7-2	TRBD2	-	16	TRBJ2-3
TGCGCCAGCAGCTTGGCCGGTGAGACAGGGAATGGGGAGACCCAGTACTTC	CASSLAGETGNGETQYF	TRBV5-1	TRBD1	-	17	TRBJ2-5
TGTGCCAGTAGTTTCAGACAGGGGGGCTATGGCTACACCTTC	CASSFRQGGYGYTF	TRBV19	TRBD1	-	14	TRBJ1-2
TGTGCCAGCAGAGAACTAGCGGGAGGCTTGGAGACCCAGTACTTC	CASRELAGGLETQYF	TRBV2	TRBD2	-	15	TRBJ2-5
TGCGCCAGCAGCTCCGGACTAGCGGGGGCGGGCACAGATACGCAGTATTTT	CASSSGLAGAGTDTQYF	TRBV5-1	TRBD2	-	17	TRBJ2-3
TGTGCCAGCAATCCGGGATTCCAAGAGACCCAGTACTTC	CASNPGFQETQYF	TRBV2	-	-	13	TRBJ2-5
TGTGCCAGTGAGGTTTCCCGGGGGACCGGGGAGCTGTTTTTT	CASEVSRGTGELFF	TRBV2	-	-	14	TRBJ2-2
TGTGCCACCACCCGAGGGCGGGAGCAGTACTTC	CATTRGREQYF	TRBV27	-	once	11	TRBJ2-7
TGTGCCAGCAGCTTAACAGGGGTTAATTCACCCCTCCACTTT	CASSLTGVNSPLHF	TRBV7-2	TRBD1	-	14	TRBJ1-6
TGTGCCAGCAGCTTGGGATTAAGGGGGCTTTTTACAGATACGCAGTATTTT	CASSLGLRGLFTDTQYF	TRBV5-6	TRBD1	-	17	TRBJ2-3
TGTGCCAGCAGGGAAGGGACAGCCCTAATAATGGGGGAAAAACTGTTTTTT	CASREGTALIMGEKLFF	TRBV2	TRBD1	-	17	TRBJ1-4
TGTGCCAGCAGCCCGTCAGGGGGATACCAAGAGACCCAGTACTTC	CASSPSGGYQETQYF	TRBV9	TRBD1	few	15	TRBJ2-5
TGTGCCAGCACCTCTAGCTACGGGGGATCGAAGGGGGCCAACGTCCTGACTTTC	CASTSSYGGSKGANVLTF	TRBV7-9	-	-	18	TRBJ2-6
TGTGCCAGCAGTTCCGCCGGACTCCGGAGCTCCTACGAGCAGTACTTC	CASSSAGLRSSYEQYF	TRBV27	-	-	16	TRBJ2-7
TGCGCCAGCAGCTTGGACAGGGCGCCCTACGAGCAGTACTTC	CASSLDRAPYEQYF	TRBV5-1	-	-	14	TRBJ2-7
TGTGCCAGCAGTTACTCTTCAGGGGATCCCGGAAACACCATATATTTT	CASSYSSGDPGNTIYF	TRBV6-2/TRBV6-3	-	-	16	TRBJ1-3
TGTGCCAGCAGCCAAACGACAGGTGGGACGGAAGAGACCCAGTACTTC	CASSQTTGGTEETQYF	TRBV4-2	-	-	16	TRBJ2-5
TGTGCCAGCAGGCTAGGACTTTCAAACTACAATGAGCAGTTCTTC	CASRLGLSNYNEQFF	TRBV6-6	-	-	15	TRBJ2-1
TGTGCCTGGAGTAATGGACAGGGAAACTCACCCCTCCACTTT	CAWSNGQGNSPLHF	TRBV30	TRBD1	-	14	TRBJ1-6
TGTGCCAGCAGCCTCGGGACAGCTCAAGAGACCCAGTACTTC	CASSLGTAQETQYF	TRBV7-9	TRBD1	-	14	TRBJ2-5
TGTGCCAGCAGCGGCTCCGGGACAGGGGGCGAGGAGACCCAGTACTTC	CASSGSGTGGEETQYF	TRBV5-4	TRBD1	-	16	TRBJ2-5
TGTGCCAGTTCCCCGTGGGGGGGCACTGAAGCTTTCTTT	CASSPWGGTEAFF	TRBV19	-	few	13	TRBJ1-1
TGTGCCAGCAGCCCCGGGGAGGGGTGGGGAAACATTCAGTACTTC	CASSPGEGWGNIQYF	TRBV3-1/TRBV3-2	TRBD2	-	15	TRBJ2-4
TGTGCCAGCAGCCCGACTAGCGGGAGATCCTACAATGAGCAGTTCTTC	CASSPTSGRSYNEQFF	TRBV11-2	TRBD2	once	16	TRBJ2-1
TGTGCCAGCAGCTTAGGTGGGCGCACAGATACGCAGTATTTT	CASSLGGRTDTQYF	TRBV7-6	-	-	14	TRBJ2-3
TGTGCCAGCAGTGGATTAGCGTTAGATACGCAGTATTTT	CASSGLALDTQYF	TRBV2	-	-	13	TRBJ2-3
TGTGCCAGCAGTTCACAGGGGTGGGCCACAGATACGCAGTATTTT	CASSSQGWATDTQYF	TRBV6-5	TRBD1	-	15	TRBJ2-3
TGTGCCAGCAGCTTGGCAGGGGCCATTCAGCCCCAGCATTTT	CASSLAGAIQPQHF	TRBV5-6	-	once	14	TRBJ1-5
TGTGCCAGCAGCCCCGGACAGGGGAGGGGGAACACTGAAGCTTTCTTT	CASSPGQGRGNTEAFF	TRBV11-1	TRBD1	-	16	TRBJ1-1
TGTGCCAGCGCCCTGGACAGGGGGAATTCACCCCTCCACTTT	CASALDRGNSPLHF	TRBV6-5	TRBD1	once	14	TRBJ1-6
TGTGCCAGCAGCCAGGATTTGGACCCGGCGGGAGGAAACACCATATATTTT	CASSQDLDPAGGNTIYF	TRBV3-1/TRBV3-2	-	-	17	TRBJ1-3
TGTGCCAGTAGTGTGTGGGGGGCTGGGGCCAACGTCCTGACTTTC	CASSVWGAGANVLTF	TRBV19	-	-	15	TRBJ2-6
TGTGCCAGCAGCTTAGTAGGGGGGACAGGGAAGGCCTATGGCTACACCTTC	CASSLVGGTGKAYGYTF	TRBV7-2	TRBD1	-	17	TRBJ1-2
TGTGCCAGCCGAACACAGGGTGCATCGGACATTCAGTACTTC	CASRTQGASDIQYF	TRBV27	-	-	14	TRBJ2-4
TGTGCCAGCAGCCCAGATGGGGTAGCGGGATTCCAAGAGACCCAGTACTTC	CASSPDGVAGFQETQYF	TRBV9	TRBD2	-	17	TRBJ2-5
TGTGCCAGCAGCCAATTACAGGCTAACTATGGCTACACCTTC	CASSQLQANYGYTF	TRBV14	-	-	14	TRBJ1-2
TGCAGCGTTGAAGGGACTAGCGGGGGCCAAGAGACCCAGTACTTC	CSVEGTSGGQETQYF	TRBV29-1	TRBD2	-	15	TRBJ2-5
TGCGCCAGCAGCCAACCAGCGGGGGTGGGGAACACAGATACGCAGTATTTT	CASSQPAGVGNTDTQYF	TRBV4-1	TRBD2	-	17	TRBJ2-3
TGTGCCTGGAATTCGGGACTAGGTCCCTTCAATGAGCAGTTCTTC	CAWNSGLGPFNEQFF	TRBV30	TRBD2	-	15	TRBJ2-1
TGTGCCAGCAGCCCCCGGACAGGGTTCGATGAGCAGTTCTTC	CASSPRTGFDEQFF	TRBV9	TRBD1	once	14	TRBJ2-1
TGTGCCAGCAGCCCCGGGGGCAATGAGCAGTTCTTC	CASSPGGNEQFF	TRBV7-9	-	-	12	TRBJ2-1
TGTGCCAGCAGCCAAGCAGGTAGCGGTCAAGAGACCCAGTACTTC	CASSQAGSGQETQYF	TRBV4-2	-	-	15	TRBJ2-5
TGTGCCAGCAGCTTAGAAGGGGGAATGGGAACAGATACGCAGTATTTT	CASSLEGGMGTDTQYF	TRBV11-2	-	few	16	TRBJ2-3